The 15 T cell receptor beta chains in this list originate from one sample, sequenced in a study of beta chain features in type 1 diabetes. All of the isolated RNA was reverse transcribed, so expressed TCRB transcripts were sequenced. Profiled with immunoSEQ multiplex PCR; TCRdb holds only in-frame clones, not every one. The sample lists roughly 370,000 clones, 11% to 15% seen once, with roughly 0.04% in the top ten. The sample taken for sequencing was naive CD4+ T cells from blood. The receptor source for this set is a man aged 30 to 45 in good health.

This clone was recorded a few times. J is TRBJ1-1 and V is TRBV29-1; possibly TRBD1 for D (5 bases). The ends were cut back, 7 bases at V and 1 base at J, with 10 bases in the middle. CDR3 length equals 12 residues. CDR1 is SQVTM and CDR2 is ANQGSEA in the germline V gene. CDR3 amino acids: CSDDSANTEAFF. CDR3 bases: TGCAGCGACGACAGTGCGAACACTGAAGCTTTCTTT.

CDR3 nucleotides: TGTGCCAGCAGCCAGAGACCCAGGGGGCGTCGCCATGAGCAGTTCTTC. It codes for CASSQRPRGRRHEQFF. The rearrangement links TRBV7-2 to TRBJ2-1; 8 nucleotides agree with TRBD1. The CDR3 contains 16 residues. V trimming: 5 bases; J trimming: 8 bases; junction bases outside the gene matches: 14. CDR1 and CDR2 (germline): SGHTA, FQGNSA.

J is TRBJ2-3 and V is TRBV25-1; maybe TRBD2 (6 bases). V was cut by 7 bases and J by 2 bases, with 16 bases left in between. The CDR3 has 15 amino acids. Per germline, CDR1 MGHDK and CDR2 SYGVNS. The CDR3 bases are TGTGCCAGCACCCCCCCGGGGGAATCCACAGATACGCAGTATTTT. Translation gives CASTPPGESTDTQYF.

The chain recombines TRBV7-2 with TRBJ2-2; no reliable D call. Trimming took off 1 base at V and 4 bases at J, with 4 bases between the two ends. There are 13 residues in the CDR3. Looked up from germline, CDR1 is SGHTA and CDR2 is FQGNSA. The CDR3 DNA reads as TGTGCCAGCAGCTTAGGAGGCACCGGGGAGCTGTTTTTT. This encodes CASSLGGTGELFF.

The chain recombines TRBV7-8 with TRBJ2-3; D may be TRBD1 (6 bases). The CDR3 spans 17 residues. The germline V gene encodes CDR1 SGHVS and CDR2 FQNEAQ. The ends were cut back, 5 bases at V and 3 bases at J, with 21 bases in the middle. CDR3 sequence reads: CASSPLRPRQGTDTQYF. Here the CDR3 DNA reads TGTGCCAGCAGCCCCCTGCGGCCGAGGCAGGGGACAGATACGCAGTATTTT.

This clone was picked up a small number of times. This chain connects TRBV13 to TRBJ1-2; unclear D gene. The CDR3 length is 15 residues. In germline, CDR1 is PRHDT, CDR2 FYEKMQ (reference sequence). V dropped 3 bases and J dropped 3 bases, with 14 bases sitting between them. The CDR3 loop is CASSLGHRAYYGYTF. In DNA form, the CDR3 reads TGTGCCAGCAGCTTGGGCCACCGGGCGTACTATGGCTACACCTTC.

The chain joins TRBV29-1 to TRBJ2-3, with TRBD1 identical over 7 bases. The CDR3 is made up of 13 amino acids. V trimming: 7 bases; J trimming: 0 bases; junction bases outside the gene matches: 4. The germline V gene has CDR1 SQVTM and CDR2 ANQGSEA. As DNA, the CDR3 is TGCAGCGGCGGACAGGCTAGCACAGATACGCAGTATTTT. Its translation: CSGGQASTDTQYF.

This clone has more than one count but fewer than ten. This chain uses TRBV7-2 with TRBJ2-5, with 7 bases lining up with TRBD2. This CDR3 has 14 amino acids. Trimming cost V 6 bases and J 5 bases; bases outside gene matches: 9. Per the germline V gene, CDR1 is SGHTA and CDR2 is FQGNSA. The CDR3 DNA reads as TGTGCCAGCAGACTCGGGGGGAGCGGGGAGACCCAGTACTTC. Encoded protein: CASRLGGSGETQYF.

Remarks on this clone: The junction departs from germline at one end; a sequencing error may be responsible. The chain combines TRBV7-7 with TRBJ2-1; 11 bases are shared with TRBD2. Germline CDR1 and CDR2: SSHAT and FNYEAQ (reference sequence). The CDR3 has 15 amino acids. CDR3 coding DNA: TGTGCTAGCAGCTTAGAACTAGCGGGAGTCCACGAGCAGTTCTTC. Amino acid sequence: CASSLELAGVHEQFF.

In its sample, this clone was seen a few times. The V call is TRBV4-3, the J call TRBJ2-7, with no clear D. Trimming stripped 0 bases from V and 2 bases from J, with 8 bases between. The CDR3 has 14 residues. The germline V gene encodes CDR1 LGHNA and CDR2 YSLEER. The CDR3 DNA sequence: TGCGCCAGCAGCCAAGATCCGCATGCCTACGAGCAGTACGTC. Encoded protein: CASSQDPHAYEQYV.

This clone was counted only a few times. V is TRBV28 and J is TRBJ1-1, with a possible D match to TRBD1 (6 bases). The germline V gene has CDR1 MDHEN and CDR2 SYDVKM. Trimming took off 10 bases at V and 6 bases at J, with 15 bases between the two ends. The CDR3 contains 12 residues. DNA for the CDR3: TGTGCCACCCGACAGGAGGGGGCTGAAGCTTTCTTT. As protein: CATRQEGAEAFF.

This clone showed up just a few times. This chain joins TRBV12-5 and TRBJ2-3; tentative D call: TRBD2 (6 bases). Trimming removed 2 bases at V and 1 base at J, with 10 bases between. The germline V gene has CDR1 LGHNT and CDR2 FRNRAP. The CDR3 has 15 amino acids. The DNA of the CDR3 is TGTGCTAGTGGTTTGCACGGGGGAGGCACAGATACGCAGTATTTT. It translates to CASGLHGGGTDTQYF.

A few counts support this clone. The rearrangement joins TRBV5-1 to TRBJ2-5; weak D call: TRBD1 (6 bases). V was trimmed by 3 bases and J by 3 bases, leaving 15 bases between them. The CDR3 is 15 amino acids. Germline V gene sequence: CDR1 SGHRS, CDR2 YFSETQ. CDR3 sequence (DNA): TGCGCCAGCAGCTCGCAGACAGGACGCGAAGAGACCCAGTACTTC. It is translated as CASSSQTGREETQYF.

A few counts support this clone. DNA of the CDR3: TGTGCCAGCAGCTGGACAGGGGGTCAGCCCCAGCATTTT. Translated: CASSWTGGQPQHF. The genes are TRBV6-5 and TRBJ1-5, with TRBD1 matching over 10 bases. The V and J ends lost 6 bases and 6 bases, in that order; junction bases with no gene match: 2. The CDR3 consists of 13 residues. CDR1 is MNHEY, CDR2 SVGAGI, per germline.

This clone was seen just once. The rearrangement links TRBV14 to TRBJ2-3, with a possible D match to TRBD2 (5 bases). Germline V gene sequence: CDR1 SGHDN, CDR2 FVKESK. CDR3 length: 15 amino acids. The germline V and J ends were trimmed by 2 bases and 2 bases, with 11 bases remaining between them. The CDR3 is CASSQIRGLTDTQYF. The CDR3 DNA follows: TGTGCCAGCAGCCAAATTAGAGGACTCACAGATACGCAGTATTTT. Complete variable domain (other parts from reference TRBV14 and TRBJ2-3): EAGVTQFPSHSVIEKGQTVTLRCDPISGHDNLYWYRRVMGKEIKFLLHFVKESKQDESGMPNNRFLAERTGGTYSTLKVQPAELEDSGVYFCASSQIRGLTDTQYFGPGTRLTVL.